The subject of this entry is one TCR beta chain. What it recognizes is unknown. The CDR3 has 14 amino acids. After removal of 5 bases from V and 1 base from J, the junction contained 5 bases not matched to a gene. Per germline, CDR1 MNHEY and CDR2 SMNVEV (reference sequence). Sequencing was performed with immunoSEQ multiplex PCR; in TCRdb, only in-frame clones are kept and a portion is missing. The data hold 30,000 to 35,000 clones, with approximately 90% observed a single time. This sample is drawn from a study of regulatory and conventional T cells in RAG deficiency. Study findings and constraints: Omenn patients showed >90% Treg-Tconv overlap and shorter CDR3 lengths. Treg unique TCR beta sequences were approximately 96-fold fewer in Omenn syndrome and CID/AS patients than controls. Control T-cell subsets had markedly higher Shannon entropy and lower Simpson indices than RAG-deficient patients.

This same sample was also taken into another study, of regulatory T cells. As that study records: The PCR used 52 TRBV and 13 TRBJ primers.

The source is a human donor in good health. Material: CD8+ T cells sorted from blood. The V call is TRBV27, the J call TRBJ2-7; 7 bases match TRBD2. The CDR3: CASSPIGGSYEQYF. DNA of the CDR3: TGTGCCAGCAGTCCCATCGGGGGGTCCTACGAGCAGTACTTC.